This T cell receptor (beta chain) emerged from a study of blood T cell repertoires in COVID-19. Study summary: The origin of the acute and convalescent COVID-19 samples was the United States, Italy and Spain.

The assay was immunoSEQ multiplex PCR, and TCRdb's table has in-frame clones only and misses some. The repertoire includes around 620,000 clones, around 89% of them detected once, and over 0.2% sits in the top ten. V gave up 4 bases and J gave up 4 bases; unmatched junction bases: 8. The CDR3 has 15 amino acids. Germline CDR1 MDHEN, CDR2 SYDVKM. Specimen: peripheral blood. The sequence came from a woman aged 18-29 years with acute or convalescent COVID-19. V and J are TRBV28 and TRBJ2-7; 9 bases fit TRBD1. CDR3 in amino acids: CASSSSGTGKYEQYF. CDR3 nucleotides: TGTGCCAGCAGTTCGTCCGGGACAGGGAAATACGAGCAGTACTTC.